This record concerns one T cell receptor beta chain sequence. What it binds is unknown. The junction had 2 bases not matched to a gene; V was cut back by 4 bases and J by 3 bases. The CDR3 runs to 14 residues. Germline CDR1 SGDLS, CDR2 YYNGEE. Using immunoSEQ multiplex PCR, the repertoire was profiled, and TCRdb retains in-frame clones only, with some absent. This sample has some 100,000 clones, with roughly 93% found just once. These data are taken from a study of Tregs in tolerant kidney transplant recipients. Findings of the study overall: Expanding Tregs on activated donor B cells appeared to best identify donor-specific TCRbeta clones. Biological reproducibility was not directly addressed in this study.

Unstimulated Tregs (CD4+CD25+CD127-) and CD4+CD25- non-Tregs were sorted from PBMCs. This receptor was obtained from a human donor in good health. The sample was CD4+ T cells from blood. This rearrangement joins TRBV9 to TRBJ1-2; 11 bases map to TRBD1. The CDR3 loop reads CASSRGQGDYGYTF. DNA of the CDR3: TGTGCCAGCAGCCGGGGACAGGGGGACTATGGCTACACCTTC.